This T cell receptor beta chain appears in the sequencing data of a study of blood T cell repertoires in COVID-19. Study-level background: Both acute and convalescent COVID-19 samples were obtained from the United States, Italy and Spain.

As processed by the authors: Using reference gene primer amplification, nucleated cell counts were estimated. Libraries were prepared by immunoSEQ multiplex PCR; TCRdb keeps only in-frame clonotypes and omits some of them. Clone size and V and J calls were adopted from that table, with D and trimming inferred from the DNA. Here the sample spans roughly 260,000 clones, roughly nine tenths being singletons. The CDR3 totals 14 residues. V gave up 5 bases and J gave up 7 bases; unmatched junction bases: 6. Germline values: CDR1 LNHDA, CDR2 SQIVND (reference sequence). The receptor comes from a woman in her fifties or sixties who had recovered from COVID-19. The chain uses TRBV19 and TRBJ1-4; 8 nucleotides match TRBD1. Sequenced material: peripheral blood. Written as DNA, the CDR3 is TGTGCCAGTAGTTCCACAGGGGGAGGTGAAAAACTGTTTTTT. This encodes CASSSTGGGEKLFF.